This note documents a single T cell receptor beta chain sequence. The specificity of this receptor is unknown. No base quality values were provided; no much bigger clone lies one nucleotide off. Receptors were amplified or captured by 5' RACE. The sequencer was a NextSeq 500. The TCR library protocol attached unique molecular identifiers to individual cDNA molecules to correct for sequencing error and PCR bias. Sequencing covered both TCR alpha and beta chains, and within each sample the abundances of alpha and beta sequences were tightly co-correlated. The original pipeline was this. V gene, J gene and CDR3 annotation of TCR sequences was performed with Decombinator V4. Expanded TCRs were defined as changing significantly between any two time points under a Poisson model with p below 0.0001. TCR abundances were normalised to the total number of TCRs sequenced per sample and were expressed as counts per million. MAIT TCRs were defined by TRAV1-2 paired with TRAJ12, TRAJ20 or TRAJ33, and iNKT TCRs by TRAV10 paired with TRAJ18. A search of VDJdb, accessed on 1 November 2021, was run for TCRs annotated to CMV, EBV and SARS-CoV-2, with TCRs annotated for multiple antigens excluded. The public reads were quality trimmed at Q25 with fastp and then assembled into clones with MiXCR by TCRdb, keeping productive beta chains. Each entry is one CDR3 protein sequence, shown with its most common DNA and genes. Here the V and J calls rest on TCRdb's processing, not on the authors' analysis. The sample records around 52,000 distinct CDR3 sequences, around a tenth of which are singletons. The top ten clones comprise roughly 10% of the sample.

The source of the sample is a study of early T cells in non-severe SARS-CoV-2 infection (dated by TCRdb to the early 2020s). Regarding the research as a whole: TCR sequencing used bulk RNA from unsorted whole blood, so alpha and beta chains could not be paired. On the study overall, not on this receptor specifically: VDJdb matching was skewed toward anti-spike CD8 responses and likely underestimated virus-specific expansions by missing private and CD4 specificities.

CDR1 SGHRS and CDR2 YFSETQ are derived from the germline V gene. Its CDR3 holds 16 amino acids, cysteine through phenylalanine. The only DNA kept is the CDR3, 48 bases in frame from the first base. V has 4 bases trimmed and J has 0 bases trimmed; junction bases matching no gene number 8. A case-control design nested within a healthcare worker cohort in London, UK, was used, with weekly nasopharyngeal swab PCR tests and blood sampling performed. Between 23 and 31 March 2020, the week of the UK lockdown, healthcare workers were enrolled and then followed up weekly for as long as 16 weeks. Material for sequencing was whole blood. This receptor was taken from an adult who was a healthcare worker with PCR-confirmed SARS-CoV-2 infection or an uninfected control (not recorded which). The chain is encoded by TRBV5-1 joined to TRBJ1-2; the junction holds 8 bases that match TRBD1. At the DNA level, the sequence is TGCGCCAGCAGCGCTGGGACAGGAAATGCTAACTATGGCTACACCTTC. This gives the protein CASSAGTGNANYGYTF.